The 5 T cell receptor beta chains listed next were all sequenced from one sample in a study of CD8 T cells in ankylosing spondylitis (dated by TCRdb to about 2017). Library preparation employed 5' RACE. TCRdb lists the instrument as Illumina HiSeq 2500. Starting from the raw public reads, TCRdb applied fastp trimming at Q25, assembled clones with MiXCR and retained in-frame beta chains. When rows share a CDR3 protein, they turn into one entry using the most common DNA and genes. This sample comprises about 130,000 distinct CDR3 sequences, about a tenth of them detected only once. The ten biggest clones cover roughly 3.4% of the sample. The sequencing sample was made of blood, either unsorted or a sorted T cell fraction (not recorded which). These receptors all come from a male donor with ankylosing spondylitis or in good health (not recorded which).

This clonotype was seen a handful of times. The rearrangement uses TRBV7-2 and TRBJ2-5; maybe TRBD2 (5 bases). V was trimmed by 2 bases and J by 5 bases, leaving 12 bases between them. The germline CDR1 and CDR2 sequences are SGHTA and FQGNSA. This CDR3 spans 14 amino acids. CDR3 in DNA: TGTGCCAGCAGCTTAACAACTAGTTTGGAGACCCAGTACTTC. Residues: CASSLTTSLETQYF.

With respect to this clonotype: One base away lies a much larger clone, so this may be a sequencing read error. CDR3 loop: CAGSLAGMGRGDTEAFF. CDR3 nucleotides: TGCGCCGGCAGCTTGGCCGGGATGGGCAGGGGGGACACTGAAGCTTTCTTT. The rearrangement links TRBV5-1 to TRBJ1-1; 7 nucleotides line up with TRBD1. Germline V gene sequence: CDR1 SGHRS, CDR2 YFSETQ. The CDR3 has 17 amino acids.

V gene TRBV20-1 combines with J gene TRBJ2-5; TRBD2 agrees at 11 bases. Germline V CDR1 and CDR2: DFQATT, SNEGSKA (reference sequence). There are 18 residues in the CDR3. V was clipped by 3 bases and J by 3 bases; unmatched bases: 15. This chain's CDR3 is CSASPPSLVLAGEETQYF. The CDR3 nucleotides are TGCAGTGCTAGTCCCCCAAGCTTAGTACTAGCGGGAGAAGAGACCCAGTACTTC.

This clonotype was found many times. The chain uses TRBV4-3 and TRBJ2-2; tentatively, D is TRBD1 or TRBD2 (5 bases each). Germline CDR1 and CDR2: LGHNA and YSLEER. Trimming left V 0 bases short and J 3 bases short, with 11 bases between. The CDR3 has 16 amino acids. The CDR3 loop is CASSQDSGRDTGELFF. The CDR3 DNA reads TGCGCCAGCAGCCAAGATTCGGGGCGAGACACCGGGGAGCTGTTTTTT.

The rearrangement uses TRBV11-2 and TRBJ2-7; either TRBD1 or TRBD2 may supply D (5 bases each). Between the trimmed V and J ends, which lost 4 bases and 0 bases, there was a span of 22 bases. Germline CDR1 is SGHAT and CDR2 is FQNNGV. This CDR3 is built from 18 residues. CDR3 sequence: CASSSERSGTAFSYEQYF. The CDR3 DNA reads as TGTGCCAGCAGCTCAGAACGTTCTGGGACGGCCTTCTCCTACGAGCAGTACTTC.